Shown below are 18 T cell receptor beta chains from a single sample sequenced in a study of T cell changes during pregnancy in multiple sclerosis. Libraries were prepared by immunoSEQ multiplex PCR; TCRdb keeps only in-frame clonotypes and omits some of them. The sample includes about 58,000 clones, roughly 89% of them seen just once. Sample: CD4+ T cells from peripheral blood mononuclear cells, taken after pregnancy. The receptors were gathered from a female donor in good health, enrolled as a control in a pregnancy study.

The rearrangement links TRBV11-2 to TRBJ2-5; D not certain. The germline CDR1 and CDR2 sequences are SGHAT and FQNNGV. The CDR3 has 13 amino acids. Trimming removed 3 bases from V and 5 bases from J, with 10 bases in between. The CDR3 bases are TGTGCCAGCAGCTTCGGTACCTCGGAGACCCAGTACTTC. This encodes CASSFGTSETQYF.

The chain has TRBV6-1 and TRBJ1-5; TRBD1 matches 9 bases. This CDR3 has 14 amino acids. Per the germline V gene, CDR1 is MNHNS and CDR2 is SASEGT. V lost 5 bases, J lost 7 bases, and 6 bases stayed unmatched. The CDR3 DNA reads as TGTGCCAGCAGTTGGGACAGGGCGGGACAGCCCCAGCATTTT. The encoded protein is CASSWDRAGQPQHF.

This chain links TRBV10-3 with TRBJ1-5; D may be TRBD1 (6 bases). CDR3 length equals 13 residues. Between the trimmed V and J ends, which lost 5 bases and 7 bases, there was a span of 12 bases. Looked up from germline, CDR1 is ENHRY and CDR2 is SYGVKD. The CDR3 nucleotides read TGTGCCATCAGTCCAGGGGACAAGCAGCCCCAGCATTTT. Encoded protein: CAISPGDKQPQHF.

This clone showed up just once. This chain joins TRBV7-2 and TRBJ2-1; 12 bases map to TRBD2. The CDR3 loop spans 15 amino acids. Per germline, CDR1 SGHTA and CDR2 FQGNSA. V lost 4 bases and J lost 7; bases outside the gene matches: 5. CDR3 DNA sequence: TGTGCCAGCAGCTCCTCTAGCGGGGGGGGAAATGAGCAGTTCTTC. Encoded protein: CASSSSSGGGNEQFF.

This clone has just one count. The CDR3 is CASSPQSGTGGEQYF. The CDR3, as DNA: TGCGCCAGCAGTCCGCAATCCGGGACAGGCGGCGAGCAGTACTTC. V gene TRBV5-1 combines with J gene TRBJ2-7; 8 bases are a match to TRBD1. In germline, CDR1 is SGHRS, CDR2 YFSETQ. Trimming cost V 5 bases and J 6 bases; bases outside gene matches: 13. The CDR3 length is 15 residues. Based on the CDR3 plus reference TRBV5-1 and TRBJ2-7, the full variable domain is KAGVTQTPRYLIKTRGQQVTLSCSPISGHRSVSWYQQTPGQGLQFLFEYFSETQRNKGNFPGRFSGRQFSNSRSEMNVSTLELGDSALYLCASSPQSGTGGEQYFGPGTRLTVT.

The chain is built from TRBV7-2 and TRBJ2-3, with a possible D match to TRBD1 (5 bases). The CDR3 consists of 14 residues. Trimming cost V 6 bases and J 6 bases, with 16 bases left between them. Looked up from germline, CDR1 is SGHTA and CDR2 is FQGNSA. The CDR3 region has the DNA TGTGCCAGCAGTTCAGGGTTCTCTAAGGATACGCAGTATTTT. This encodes CASSSGFSKDTQYF.

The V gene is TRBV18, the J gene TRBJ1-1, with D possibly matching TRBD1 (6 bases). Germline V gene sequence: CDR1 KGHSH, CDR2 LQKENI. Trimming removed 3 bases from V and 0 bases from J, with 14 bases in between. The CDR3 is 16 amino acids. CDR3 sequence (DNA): TGTGCCAGCTCACCCGAAGGACAGCCCATGAACACTGAAGCTTTCTTT. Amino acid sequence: CASSPEGQPMNTEAFF. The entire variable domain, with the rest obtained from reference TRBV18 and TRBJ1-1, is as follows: NAGVMQNPRHLVRRRGQEARLRCSPMKGHSHVYWYRQLPEEGLKFMVYLQKENIIDESGMPKERFSAEFPKEGPSILRIQQVVRGDSAAYFCASSPEGQPMNTEAFFGQGTRLTVV.

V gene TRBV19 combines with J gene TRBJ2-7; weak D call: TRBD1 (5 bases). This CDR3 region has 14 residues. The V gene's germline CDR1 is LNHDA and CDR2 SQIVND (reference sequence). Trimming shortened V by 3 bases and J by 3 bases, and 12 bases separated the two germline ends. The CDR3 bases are TGTGCCAGTAGTATTAGGACATACGGCTACGAGCAGTACTTC. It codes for CASSIRTYGYEQYF.

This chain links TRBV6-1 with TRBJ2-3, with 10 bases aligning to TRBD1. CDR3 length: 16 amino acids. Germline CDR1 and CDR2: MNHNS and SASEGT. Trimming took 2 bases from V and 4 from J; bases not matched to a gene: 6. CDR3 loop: CASSEPGQGISDTQYF. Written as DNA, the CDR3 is TGTGCCAGCAGTGAACCGGGACAGGGGATTTCAGATACGCAGTATTTT.

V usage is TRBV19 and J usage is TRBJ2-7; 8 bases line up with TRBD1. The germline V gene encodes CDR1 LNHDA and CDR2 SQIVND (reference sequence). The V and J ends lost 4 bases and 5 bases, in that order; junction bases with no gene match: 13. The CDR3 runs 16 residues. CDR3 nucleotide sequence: TGTGCCAGTAGTACCATACAGGGGGAACTGTCCCACGAGCAGTACTTC. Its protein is CASSTIQGELSHEQYF.

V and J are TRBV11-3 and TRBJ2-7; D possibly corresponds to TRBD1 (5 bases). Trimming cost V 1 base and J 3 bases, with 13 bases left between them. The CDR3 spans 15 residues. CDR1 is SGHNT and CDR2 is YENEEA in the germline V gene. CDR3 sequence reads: CASSLVGVDGYEQYF. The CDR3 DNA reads TGTGCCAGCAGCTTAGTAGGGGTAGATGGCTACGAGCAGTACTTC.

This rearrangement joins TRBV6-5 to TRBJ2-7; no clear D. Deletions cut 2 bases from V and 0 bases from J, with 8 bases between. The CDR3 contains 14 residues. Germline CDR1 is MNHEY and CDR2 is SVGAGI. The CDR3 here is CASSYLRSSYEQYF. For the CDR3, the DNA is TGTGCCAGCAGTTACCTGCGAAGCTCCTACGAGCAGTACTTC.

CDR3 nucleotide sequence: TGTGCCAGCAGCCGAGACTCACGAGCAACGGACGAGCAGTACTTC. It codes for CASSRDSRATDEQYF. V is TRBV5-4 and J is TRBJ2-7; D uncertain. The CDR3 extends over 15 amino acids. Germline V lookup: CDR1 SGHNT, CDR2 YYREEE (reference sequence). V was shortened by 4 bases and J by 5 bases, with 19 bases between the two germline ends.

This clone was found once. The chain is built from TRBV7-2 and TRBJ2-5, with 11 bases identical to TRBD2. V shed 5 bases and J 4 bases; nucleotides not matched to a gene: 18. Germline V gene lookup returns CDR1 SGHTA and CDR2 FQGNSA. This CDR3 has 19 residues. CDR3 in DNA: TGTGCCAGCAGCCCCCAGGCGGGTAATAGCGGGGGGGCGGCAGAGACCCAGTACTTC. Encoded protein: CASSPQAGNSGGAAETQYF.

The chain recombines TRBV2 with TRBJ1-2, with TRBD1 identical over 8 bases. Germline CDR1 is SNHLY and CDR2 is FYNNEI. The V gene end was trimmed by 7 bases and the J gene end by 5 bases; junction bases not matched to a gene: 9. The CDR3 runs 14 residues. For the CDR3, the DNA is TGTGCCAGCAACACAGGGGGAAGGGGATATGGCTACACCTTC. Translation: CASNTGGRGYGYTF.

Here the CDR3 reads CASSPTTGGPEAFF. CDR3 nucleotides: TGTGCCAGCTCACCTACGACAGGAGGTCCTGAAGCTTTCTTT. V and J are TRBV18 and TRBJ1-1; possible D gene TRBD1, 6 bases. The CDR3 sequence is 14 residues long. Germline CDR1 KGHSH, CDR2 LQKENI. Trimming took off 3 bases at V and 6 bases at J, with 14 bases between the two ends. Full variable domain (outside the CDR3, taken from reference TRBV18 and TRBJ1-1): NAGVMQNPRHLVRRRGQEARLRCSPMKGHSHVYWYRQLPEEGLKFMVYLQKENIIDESGMPKERFSAEFPKEGPSILRIQQVVRGDSAAYFCASSPTTGGPEAFFGQGTRLTVV.

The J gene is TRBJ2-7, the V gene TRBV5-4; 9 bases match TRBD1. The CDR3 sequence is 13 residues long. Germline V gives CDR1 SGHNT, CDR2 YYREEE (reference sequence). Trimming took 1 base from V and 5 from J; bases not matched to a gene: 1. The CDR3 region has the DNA TGTGCCAGCAGCTTGTGGACAGGGGACGAGCAGTACTTC. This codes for CASSLWTGDEQYF. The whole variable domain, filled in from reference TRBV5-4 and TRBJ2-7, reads ETGVTQSPTHLIKTRGQQVTLRCSSQSGHNTVSWYQQALGQGPQFIFQYYREEENGRGNFPPRFSGLQFPNYSSELNVNALELDDSALYLCASSLWTGDEQYFGPGTRLTVT.

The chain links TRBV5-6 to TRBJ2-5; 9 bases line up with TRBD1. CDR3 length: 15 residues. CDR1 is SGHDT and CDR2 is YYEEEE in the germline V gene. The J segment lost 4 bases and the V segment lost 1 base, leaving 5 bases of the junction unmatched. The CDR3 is CASSLLMDRGETQYF. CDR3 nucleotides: TGTGCCAGCAGCTTGCTAATGGACAGGGGAGAGACCCAGTACTTC.